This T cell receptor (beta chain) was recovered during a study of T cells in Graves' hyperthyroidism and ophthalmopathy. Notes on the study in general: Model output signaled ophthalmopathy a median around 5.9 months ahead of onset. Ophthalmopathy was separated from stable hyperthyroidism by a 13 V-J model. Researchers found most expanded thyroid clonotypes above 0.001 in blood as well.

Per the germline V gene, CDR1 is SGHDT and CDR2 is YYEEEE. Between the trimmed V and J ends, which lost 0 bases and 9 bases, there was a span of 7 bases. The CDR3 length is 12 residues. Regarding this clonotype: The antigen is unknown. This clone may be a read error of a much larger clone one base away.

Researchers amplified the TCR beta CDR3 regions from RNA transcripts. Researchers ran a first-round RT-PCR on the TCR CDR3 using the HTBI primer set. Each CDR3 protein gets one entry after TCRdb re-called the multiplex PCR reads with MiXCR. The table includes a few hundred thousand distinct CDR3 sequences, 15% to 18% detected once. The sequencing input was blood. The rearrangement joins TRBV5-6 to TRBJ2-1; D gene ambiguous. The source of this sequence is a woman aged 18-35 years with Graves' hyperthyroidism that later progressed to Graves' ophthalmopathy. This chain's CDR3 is CASSLDSREQFF. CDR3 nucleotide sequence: TGTGCCAGCAGCTTGGATTCCCGTGAGCAGTTCTTC.